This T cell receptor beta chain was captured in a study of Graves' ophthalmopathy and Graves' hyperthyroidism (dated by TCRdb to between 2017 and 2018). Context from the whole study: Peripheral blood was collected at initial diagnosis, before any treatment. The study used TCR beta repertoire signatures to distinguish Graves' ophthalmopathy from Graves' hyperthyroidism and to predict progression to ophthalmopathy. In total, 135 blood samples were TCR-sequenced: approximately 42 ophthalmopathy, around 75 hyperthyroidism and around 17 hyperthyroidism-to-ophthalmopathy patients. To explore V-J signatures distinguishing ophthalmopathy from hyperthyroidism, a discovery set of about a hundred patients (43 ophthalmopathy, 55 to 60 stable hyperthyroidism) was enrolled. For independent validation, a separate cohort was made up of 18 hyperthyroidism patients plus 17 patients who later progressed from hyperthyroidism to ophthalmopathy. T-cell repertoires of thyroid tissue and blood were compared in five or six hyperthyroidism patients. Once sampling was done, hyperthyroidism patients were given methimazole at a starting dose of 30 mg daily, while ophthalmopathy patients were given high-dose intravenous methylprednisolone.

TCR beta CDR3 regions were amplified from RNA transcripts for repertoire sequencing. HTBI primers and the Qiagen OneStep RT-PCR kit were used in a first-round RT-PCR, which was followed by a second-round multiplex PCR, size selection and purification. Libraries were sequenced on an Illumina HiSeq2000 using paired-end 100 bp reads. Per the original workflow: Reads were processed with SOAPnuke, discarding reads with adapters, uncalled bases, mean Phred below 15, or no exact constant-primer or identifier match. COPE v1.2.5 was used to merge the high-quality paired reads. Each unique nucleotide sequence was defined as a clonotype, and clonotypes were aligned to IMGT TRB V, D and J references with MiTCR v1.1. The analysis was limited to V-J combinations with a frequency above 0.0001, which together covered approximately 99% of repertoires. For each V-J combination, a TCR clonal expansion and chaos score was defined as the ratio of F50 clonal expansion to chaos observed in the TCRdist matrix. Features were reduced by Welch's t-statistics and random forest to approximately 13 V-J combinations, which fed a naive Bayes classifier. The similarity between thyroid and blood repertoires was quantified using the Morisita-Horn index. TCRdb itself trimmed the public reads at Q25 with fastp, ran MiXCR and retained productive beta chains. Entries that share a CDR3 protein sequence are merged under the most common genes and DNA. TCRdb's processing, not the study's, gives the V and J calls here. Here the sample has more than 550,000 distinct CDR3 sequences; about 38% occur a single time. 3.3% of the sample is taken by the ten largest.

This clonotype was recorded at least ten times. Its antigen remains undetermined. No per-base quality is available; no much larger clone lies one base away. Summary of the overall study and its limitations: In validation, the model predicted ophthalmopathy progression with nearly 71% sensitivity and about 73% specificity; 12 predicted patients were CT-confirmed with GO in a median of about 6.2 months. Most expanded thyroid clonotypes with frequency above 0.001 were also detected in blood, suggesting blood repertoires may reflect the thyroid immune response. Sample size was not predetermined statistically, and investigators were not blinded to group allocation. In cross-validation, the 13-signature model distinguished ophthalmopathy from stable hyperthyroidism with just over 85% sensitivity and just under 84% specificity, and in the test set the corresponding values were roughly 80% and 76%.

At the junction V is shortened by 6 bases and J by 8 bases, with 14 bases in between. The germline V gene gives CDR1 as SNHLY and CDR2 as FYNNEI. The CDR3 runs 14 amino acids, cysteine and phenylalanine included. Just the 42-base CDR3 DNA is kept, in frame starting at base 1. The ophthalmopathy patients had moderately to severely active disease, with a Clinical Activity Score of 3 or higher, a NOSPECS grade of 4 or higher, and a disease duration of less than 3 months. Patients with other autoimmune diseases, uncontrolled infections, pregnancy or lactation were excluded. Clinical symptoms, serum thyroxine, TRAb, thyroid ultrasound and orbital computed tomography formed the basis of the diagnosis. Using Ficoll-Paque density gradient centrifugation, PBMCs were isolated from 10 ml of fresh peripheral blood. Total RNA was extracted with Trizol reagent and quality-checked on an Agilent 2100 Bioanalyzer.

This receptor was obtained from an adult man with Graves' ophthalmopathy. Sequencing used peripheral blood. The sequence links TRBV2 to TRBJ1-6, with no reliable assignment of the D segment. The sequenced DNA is TGTGCCAGCAGCTTGGCAAGGGAAGATTCACCCCTCCACTTT. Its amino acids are CASSLAREDSPLHF.